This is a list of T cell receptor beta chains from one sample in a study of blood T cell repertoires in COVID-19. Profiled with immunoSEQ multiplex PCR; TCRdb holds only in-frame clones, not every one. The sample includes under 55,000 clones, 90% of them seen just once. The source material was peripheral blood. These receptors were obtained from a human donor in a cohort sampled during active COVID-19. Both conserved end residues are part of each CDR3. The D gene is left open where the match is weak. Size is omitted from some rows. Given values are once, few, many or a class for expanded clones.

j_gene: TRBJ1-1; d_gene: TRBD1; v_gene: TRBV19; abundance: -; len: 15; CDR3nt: TGTGCCAGTAGTATCCGGACAGGGCGGGTCACTGAAGCTTTCTTT; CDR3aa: CASSIRTGRVTEAFF
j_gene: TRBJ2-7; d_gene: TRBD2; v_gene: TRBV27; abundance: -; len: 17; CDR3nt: TGTGCCAGCAGTCCGGGACTAGCGGCAACTCGATCCTACGAGCAGTACTTC; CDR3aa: CASSPGLAATRSYEQYF
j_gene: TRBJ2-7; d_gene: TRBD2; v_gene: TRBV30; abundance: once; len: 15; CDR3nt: TGTGCCTGGAGTGTACTCGCGGGAGGGTCCTACGAGCAGTACTTC; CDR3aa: CAWSVLAGGSYEQYF
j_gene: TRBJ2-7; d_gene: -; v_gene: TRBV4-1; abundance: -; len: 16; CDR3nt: TGCGCCAGCAGTCCCAATACGGCGGGGACGACTTACGAGCAGTACTTC; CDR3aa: CASSPNTAGTTYEQYF
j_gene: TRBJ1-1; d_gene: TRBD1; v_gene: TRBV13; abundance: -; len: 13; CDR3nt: TGTGCCAGCAGCCCTGGGACAGGGGATGAAGCTTTCTTT; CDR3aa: CASSPGTGDEAFF
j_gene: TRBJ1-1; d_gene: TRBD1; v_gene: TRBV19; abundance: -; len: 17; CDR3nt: TGTGCCAGTAGGACCGGGACAGTCCTTCCCTTGAACACTGAAGCTTTCTTT; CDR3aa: CASRTGTVLPLNTEAFF
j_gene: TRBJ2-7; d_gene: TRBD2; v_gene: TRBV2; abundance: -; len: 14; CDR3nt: TGTGCCAGCAGTGATAACGGGAGGACCTACGAGCAGTACTTC; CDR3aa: CASSDNGRTYEQYF
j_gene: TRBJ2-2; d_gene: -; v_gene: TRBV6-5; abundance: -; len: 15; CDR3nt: TGTGCCAGCGGCTCCAGGACAGAGAACACCGGGGAGCTGTTTTTT; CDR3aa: CASGSRTENTGELFF
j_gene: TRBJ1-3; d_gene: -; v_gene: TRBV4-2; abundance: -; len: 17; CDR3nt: TGTGCCAGCAGCCAAGACTATCTGCGGGGGGCTGGAAACACCATATATTTT; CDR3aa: CASSQDYLRGAGNTIYF
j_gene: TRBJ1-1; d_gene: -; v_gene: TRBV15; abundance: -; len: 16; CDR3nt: TGTGCCACCAGCAGAGATCTGGGGGCCGGGTACACTGAAGCTTTCTTT; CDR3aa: CATSRDLGAGYTEAFF
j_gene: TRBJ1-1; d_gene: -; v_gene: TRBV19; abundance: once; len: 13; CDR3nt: TGTGCCAGTAGTATTCAGGTCTGGACTGAAGCTTTCTTT; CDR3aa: CASSIQVWTEAFF
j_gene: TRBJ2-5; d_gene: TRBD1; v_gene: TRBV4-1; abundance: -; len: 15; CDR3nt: TGCGCCAGCAGCCAGGGACAGGGGGAAAAAGAGACCCAGTACTTC; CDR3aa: CASSQGQGEKETQYF
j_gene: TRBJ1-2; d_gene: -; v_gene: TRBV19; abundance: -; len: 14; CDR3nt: TGTGCCAGCGACAGGTCCGGCGCTAACTATGGCTACACCTTC; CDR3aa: CASDRSGANYGYTF
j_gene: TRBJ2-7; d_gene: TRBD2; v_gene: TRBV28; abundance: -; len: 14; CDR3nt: TGTGCCAGCAGCTTCGGGACTATAAGAGACGAGCAGTACTTC; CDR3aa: CASSFGTIRDEQYF
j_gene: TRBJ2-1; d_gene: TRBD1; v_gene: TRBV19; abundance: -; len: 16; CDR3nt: TGTGCCAGTAGTATCCAGGGACAGGGGGCGTACAATGAGCAGTTCTTC; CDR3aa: CASSIQGQGAYNEQFF
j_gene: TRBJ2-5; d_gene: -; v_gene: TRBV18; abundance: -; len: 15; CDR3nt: TGTGCCAGCTCACCCAGGGAGGCGGCCTCGGGGACCCAGTACTTC; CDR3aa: CASSPREAASGTQYF
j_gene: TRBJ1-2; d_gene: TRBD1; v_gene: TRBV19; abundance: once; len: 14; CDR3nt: TGTGCCAGTAGTATTGCAGGGGGGAACTATGGCTACACCTTC; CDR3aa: CASSIAGGNYGYTF
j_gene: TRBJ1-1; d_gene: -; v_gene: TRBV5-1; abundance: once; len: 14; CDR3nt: TGCGCCAGCAGCTTGGTTGGGGCGAACACTGAAGCTTTCTTT; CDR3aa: CASSLVGANTEAFF
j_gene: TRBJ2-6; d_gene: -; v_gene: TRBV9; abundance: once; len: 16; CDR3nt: TGTGCCAGCAGCTCCCAATACAGCTCTGGGGCCAACGTCCTGACTTTC; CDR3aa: CASSSQYSSGANVLTF
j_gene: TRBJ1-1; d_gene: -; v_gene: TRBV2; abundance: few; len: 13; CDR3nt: TGTGCCAGCAGTGAAAGGGGCCGGACTGAAGCTTTCTTT; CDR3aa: CASSERGRTEAFF
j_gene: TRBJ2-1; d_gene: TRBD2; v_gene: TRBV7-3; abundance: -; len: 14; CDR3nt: TGTGCCAGCAGCTCCTCCGGGACTAGCAATGAGCAGTTCTTC; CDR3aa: CASSSSGTSNEQFF
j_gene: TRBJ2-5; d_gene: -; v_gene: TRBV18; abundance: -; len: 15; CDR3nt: TGTGCCAGCTCACCCCCCTTGGAGGGACGGGAGACCCAGTACTTC; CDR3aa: CASSPPLEGRETQYF
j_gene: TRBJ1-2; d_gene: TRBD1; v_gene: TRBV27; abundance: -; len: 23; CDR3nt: TGTGCCAGCAGTCCCCTCTTTGCCTACACCCAGGGGGACAGGGGGCTTTTGAACTATGGCTACACCTTC; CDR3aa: CASSPLFAYTQGDRGLLNYGYTF
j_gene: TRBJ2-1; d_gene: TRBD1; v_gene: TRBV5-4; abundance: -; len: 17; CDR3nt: TGTGCCAGCAGCTTTCCCCCCGGGACAGCATCCTACAATGAGCAGTTCTTC; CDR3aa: CASSFPPGTASYNEQFF
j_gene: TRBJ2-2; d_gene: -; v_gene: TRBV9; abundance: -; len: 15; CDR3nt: TGTGCCAGCAGCGTAGCGGTAACGAACACCGGGGAGCTGTTTTTT; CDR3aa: CASSVAVTNTGELFF
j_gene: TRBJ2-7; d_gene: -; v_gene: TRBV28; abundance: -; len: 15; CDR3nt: TGTGCCAGCAGTCCCGTACGGGGGTGGACCTACGAGCAGTACTTC; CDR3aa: CASSPVRGWTYEQYF
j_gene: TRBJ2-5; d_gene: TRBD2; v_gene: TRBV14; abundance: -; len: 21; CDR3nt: TGTGCCAGCAGCCAAGAAGAGGGGCTAGCGGGAGGGCCTCGGCGGAAAGAGACCCAGTACTTC; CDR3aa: CASSQEEGLAGGPRRKETQYF
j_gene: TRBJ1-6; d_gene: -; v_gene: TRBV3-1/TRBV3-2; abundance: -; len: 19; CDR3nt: TGTGCCAGCAGCCAAGATAAGCGGGACAATGCCCGAGTAGGCTCACCCCTCCACTTT; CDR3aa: CASSQDKRDNARVGSPLHF
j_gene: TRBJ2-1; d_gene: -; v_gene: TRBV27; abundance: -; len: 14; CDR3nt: TGTGCCAGCAGTTTGCCAAATGAGAGAAATGAGCAGTTCTTC; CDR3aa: CASSLPNERNEQFF
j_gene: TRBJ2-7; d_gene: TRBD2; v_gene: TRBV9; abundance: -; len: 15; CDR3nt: TGTGCCAGCAGCGTAGATCCCCAGCGGGAGAGCGAGCAGTACTTC; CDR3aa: CASSVDPQRESEQYF
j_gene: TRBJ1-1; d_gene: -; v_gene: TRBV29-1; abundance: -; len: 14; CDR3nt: TGCAGCGTTCTGCCAGGGCGTTGGGGTACTGAAGCTTTCTTT; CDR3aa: CSVLPGRWGTEAFF
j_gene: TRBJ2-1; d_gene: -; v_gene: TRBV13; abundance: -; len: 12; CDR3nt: TGTGCCAGCAGCCTGGACAGTCCACAGCAGTTCTTC; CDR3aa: CASSLDSPQQFF
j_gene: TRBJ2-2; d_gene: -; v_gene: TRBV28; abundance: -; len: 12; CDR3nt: TGTGCCACCGCCAGGCCGACCGGGGAGCTGTTTTTT; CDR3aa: CATARPTGELFF
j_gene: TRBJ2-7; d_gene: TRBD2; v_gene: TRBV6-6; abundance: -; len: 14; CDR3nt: TGTGCCAGCAGTCAAACTAGCGGAGTCTACGAGCAGTACTTC; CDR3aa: CASSQTSGVYEQYF
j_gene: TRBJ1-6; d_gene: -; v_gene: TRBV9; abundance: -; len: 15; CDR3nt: TGTGCCAGCAGCAGACAACCCGGTCTGAATTCACCCCTCCACTTT; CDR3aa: CASSRQPGLNSPLHF
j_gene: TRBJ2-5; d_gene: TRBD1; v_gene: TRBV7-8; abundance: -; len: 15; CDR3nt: TGTGCCAGCAGCTTAAGGCGGGACAGGGAAGAGACCCAGTACTTC; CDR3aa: CASSLRRDREETQYF
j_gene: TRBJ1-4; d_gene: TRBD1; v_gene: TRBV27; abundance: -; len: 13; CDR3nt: TGTGCCAGCAGTTTAACAGGGGCTGAAAAACTGTTTTTT; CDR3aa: CASSLTGAEKLFF
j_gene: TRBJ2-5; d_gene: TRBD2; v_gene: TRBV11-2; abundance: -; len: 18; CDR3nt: TGTGCCAGCAGCTTTCGAGGAAGCAGCGGGAGGGCGGGGGAGACCCAGTACTTC; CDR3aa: CASSFRGSSGRAGETQYF
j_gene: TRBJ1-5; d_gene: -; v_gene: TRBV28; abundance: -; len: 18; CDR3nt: TGTGCCAGCACCCTGGGGAGGGGAGAACTTTATAGCAATCAGCCCCAGCATTTT; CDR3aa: CASTLGRGELYSNQPQHF
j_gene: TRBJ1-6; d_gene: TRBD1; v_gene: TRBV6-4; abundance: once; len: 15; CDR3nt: TGTGCCAGCAGAGACACCGACAGGGGAAATTCACCCCTCCACTTT; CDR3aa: CASRDTDRGNSPLHF
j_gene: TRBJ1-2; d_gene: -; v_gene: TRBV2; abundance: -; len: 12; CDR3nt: TGTGCCAGCAGTGGTCCGGGAATTGGCTACACCTTC; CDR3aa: CASSGPGIGYTF
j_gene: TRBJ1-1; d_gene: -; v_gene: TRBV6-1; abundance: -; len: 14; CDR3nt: TGTGCCAGCAGTGAACCCGGGATGAACACTGAAGCTTTCTTT; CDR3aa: CASSEPGMNTEAFF
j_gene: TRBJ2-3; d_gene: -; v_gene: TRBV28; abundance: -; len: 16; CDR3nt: TGTGCCAGCAGTCATACAGGATTTACTAGCACAGATACGCAGTATTTT; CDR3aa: CASSHTGFTSTDTQYF
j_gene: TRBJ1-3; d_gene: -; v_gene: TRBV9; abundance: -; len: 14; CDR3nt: TGTGCCAGCAGCCCGCGAGACTCTGGAAACACCATATATTTT; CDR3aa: CASSPRDSGNTIYF
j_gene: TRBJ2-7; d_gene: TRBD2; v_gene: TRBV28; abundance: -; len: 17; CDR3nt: TGTGCCAGCAGTTTACAATCTGAGGCTAGCGGAACCTACGAGCAGTACTTC; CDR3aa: CASSLQSEASGTYEQYF
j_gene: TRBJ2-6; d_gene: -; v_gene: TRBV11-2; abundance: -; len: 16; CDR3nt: TGTGCCAGCAGAAAGGGAGTCCGGTCTGGGGCCAACGTCCTGACTTTC; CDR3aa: CASRKGVRSGANVLTF
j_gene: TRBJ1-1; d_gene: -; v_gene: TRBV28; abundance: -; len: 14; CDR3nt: TGTGCCAGCAGTACAAGACAGATCTACACTGAAGCTTTCTTT; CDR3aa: CASSTRQIYTEAFF
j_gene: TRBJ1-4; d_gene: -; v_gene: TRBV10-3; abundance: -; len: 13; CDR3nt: TGTGCCATCAGTGCTTCCGAGGGAGAAAAACTGTTTTTT; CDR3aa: CAISASEGEKLFF
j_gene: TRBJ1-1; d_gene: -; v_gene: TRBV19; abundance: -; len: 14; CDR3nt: TGTGCCAGTAGACGGCAGGACTTGAACACTGAAGCTTTCTTT; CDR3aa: CASRRQDLNTEAFF
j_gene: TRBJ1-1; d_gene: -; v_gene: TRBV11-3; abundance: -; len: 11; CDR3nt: TGTGCCAGCAGCTTAGGCGCTGAAGCTTTCTTT; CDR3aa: CASSLGAEAFF
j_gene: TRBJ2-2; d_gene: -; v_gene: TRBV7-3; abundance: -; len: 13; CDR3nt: TGTGCCAGCAGCTTAACCCCCACAGGGGAGCTGTTTTTT; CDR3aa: CASSLTPTGELFF
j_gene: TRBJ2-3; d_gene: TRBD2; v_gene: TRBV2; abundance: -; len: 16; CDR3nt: TGTGCCAGCAACCCCGTACTAGCGGGAGTCGCAGATACGCAGTATTTT; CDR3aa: CASNPVLAGVADTQYF
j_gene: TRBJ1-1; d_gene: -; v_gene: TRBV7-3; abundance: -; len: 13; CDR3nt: TGTGCCAGCAGCTCAGGGTCTCACACTGAAGCTTTCTTT; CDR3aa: CASSSGSHTEAFF
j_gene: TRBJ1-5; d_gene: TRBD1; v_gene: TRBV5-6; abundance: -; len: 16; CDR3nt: TGTGCCAGCAGCACTGGGGCAGGGGGTCGGGGTCAGCCCCAGCATTTT; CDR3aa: CASSTGAGGRGQPQHF